This T cell receptor beta chain is drawn from a study of OX40 agonist ivuxolimab in advanced cancers. In the study overall: Ivuxolimab is an agonistic anti-OX40 (CD134) antibody, and patients were treated with it. Study-wide results and caveats: Normalized T-cell clonal expansion was also low in a subset of nonresponders. The investigators did not determine what antigen specificity the expanded peripheral T cells had.

Produced via immunoSEQ multiplex PCR; TCRdb's table is partial and in-frame only. Here the sample spans about 77,000 clones, around 87% being singletons. Note on this clone: Its specificity is unknown.

With 6 bases removed from V and 0 bases from J, the gap between germline ends came to 11 bases. The CDR3 totals 14 residues. Germline lookup yields CDR1 SNHLY and CDR2 FYNNEI. The origin of this receptor is an adult with an advanced solid tumor such as melanoma, head and neck, liver or kidney cancer. This sample comprised CD4+ or CD8+ T cells sorted from blood, obtained in a trial of the OX40 agonist ivuxolimab. V gene TRBV2 combines with J gene TRBJ1-1; a possible D gene is TRBD1 (5 bases). CDR3 DNA: TGTGCCAGCAGAACCGGGACGGTGAACACTGAAGCTTTCTTT. Translated: CASRTGTVNTEAFF.